These 32 T cell receptor beta chains were sequenced from one sample in a study of blood T cell repertoires in COVID-19. Method: immunoSEQ multiplex PCR; TCRdb's copy keeps in-frame clones and lacks some. The table records about 240,000 clones, roughly 80% of them present only once. The source material was peripheral blood. These TCRs come from a woman aged 80 or over with acute or convalescent COVID-19.

V gene TRBV2 combines with J gene TRBJ2-5; 8 bases match TRBD1. The CDR3 is 13 amino acids. The germline V gene encodes CDR1 SNHLY and CDR2 FYNNEI. With 3 bases clipped from V and 7 bases from J, the junction kept 4 bases outside the gene matches. The CDR3 reads CASSETGTGTQYF. In DNA, the CDR3 is TGTGCCAGCAGTGAGACAGGGACAGGGACCCAGTACTTC. Filled out from reference TRBV2 and TRBJ2-5, the complete variable domain reads EPEVTQTPSHQVTQMGQEVILRCVPISNHLYFYWYRQILGQKVEFLVSFYNNEISEKSEIFDDQFSVERPDGSNFTLKIRSTKLEDSAMYFCASSETGTGTQYFGPGTRLLVL.

The chain's CDR3 is CADRDKNTGELFF. The CDR3 coding sequence is TGTGCCGACCGGGACAAGAACACCGGGGAGCTGTTTTTT. V usage is TRBV2 and J usage is TRBJ2-2; D is perhaps TRBD1 (6 bases). CDR3 length: 13 amino acids. The germline gives CDR1 SNHLY, CDR2 FYNNEI. Trimming cost V 11 bases and J 1 base, with 11 bases left between them.

The V and J genes are TRBV2 and TRBJ2-2; 8 bases line up with TRBD1. CDR3 length: 15 residues. The junction had 4 bases not matched to a gene; V was cut back by 6 bases and J by 1 base. CDR1 and CDR2 (germline): SNHLY, FYNNEI. CDR3: CASRSGTGNTGELFF. The DNA for the CDR3 is TGTGCCAGCAGATCCGGGACAGGGAACACCGGGGAGCTGTTTTTT.

This chain links TRBV19 with TRBJ1-5; maybe TRBD1 (6 bases). V was shortened by 5 bases and J by 3 bases, with 11 bases between the two germline ends. Germline loops: CDR1 LNHDA, CDR2 SQIVND (reference sequence). The CDR3 is 14 amino acids. CDR3 loop: CASSPDRLNQPQHF. The CDR3 DNA follows: TGTGCCAGTAGTCCGGACAGACTCAATCAGCCCCAGCATTTT.

CDR3 region: CASIRAGNYGYTF. CDR3 nucleotides: TGTGCCAGCATAAGGGCGGGGAACTATGGCTACACCTTC. V usage is TRBV28 and J usage is TRBJ1-2; D gene uncertain. Trimming removed 7 bases at V and 2 bases at J, with 11 bases between. This CDR3 spans 13 amino acids. Germline-derived CDR1 and CDR2 are MDHEN and SYDVKM.

The V gene is TRBV11-1, the J gene TRBJ2-2; D gene uncertain. The germline gives CDR1 SGHAT, CDR2 FQDESV (reference sequence). V was pared by 5 bases and J by 0 bases, with 7 bases between. This CDR3 contains 14 residues. The CDR3 sequence is CASSPTPNTGELFF. CDR3 bases: TGTGCCAGCAGCCCCACACCGAACACCGGGGAGCTGTTTTTT. The whole variable domain, remainder taken from reference TRBV11-1 and TRBJ2-2, is EAEVAQSPRYKITEKSQAVAFWCDPISGHATLYWYRQILGQGPELLVQFQDESVVDDSQLPKDRFSAERLKGVDSTLKIQPAELGDSAMYLCASSPTPNTGELFFGEGSRLTVL.

The chain couples TRBV2 to TRBJ2-2; D perhaps matches TRBD1 (6 bases). The V and J ends lost 3 bases and 6 bases respectively, with 8 bases between them. The germline V gene encodes CDR1 SNHLY and CDR2 FYNNEI. There are 13 residues in the CDR3. CDR3 sequence: CASSEKGAGELFF. CDR3 in DNA: TGTGCCAGCAGTGAGAAGGGGGCCGGGGAGCTGTTTTTT.

The rearrangement uses TRBV28 and TRBJ1-6; D is unresolved. The CDR3 covers 16 residues. Per germline, CDR1 MDHEN and CDR2 SYDVKM. Trimming took off 6 bases at V and 7 bases at J, with 19 bases between the two ends. The CDR3 sequence is CASSPVTEPANSPLHF. In DNA, the CDR3 is TGTGCCAGCAGCCCGGTCACGGAGCCTGCGAATTCACCCCTCCACTTT.

The chain recombines TRBV3-1 (or the pseudogene TRBV3-2) with TRBJ1-1, with unresolved D. The CDR3 loop spans 14 amino acids. Germline V gives CDR1 LGHDT, CDR2 YNNKEL (reference sequence). Trimming took 1 base from V and 1 from J, leaving 7 bases between them. The CDR3 reads CASSQAISNTEAFF. DNA of the CDR3: TGTGCCAGCAGCCAAGCTATATCGAACACTGAAGCTTTCTTT.

The rearrangement links TRBV5-1 to TRBJ1-3; D is unclear. The CDR3 runs to 15 residues. Deletions cut 4 bases from V and 2 bases from J, with 13 bases between. Germline assignment: CDR1 SGHRS and CDR2 YFSETQ. The CDR3, as DNA: TGCGCCAGCAGCCTGGACTTCCTGGCTGGAAACACCATATATTTT. It encodes CASSLDFLAGNTIYF.

Comment on this clone: The same CDR3 is also encoded by other DNA sequences in this sample. This chain joins TRBV19 and TRBJ2-5, with D unclear. In germline, CDR1 is LNHDA, CDR2 SQIVND (reference sequence). The CDR3 consists of 14 residues. Trimming left V 1 base short and J 1 base short, with 7 bases between. For the CDR3, the DNA is TGTGCCAGTAGTATAGGTGGCGGCCAAGAGACCCAGTACTTC. Its protein product is CASSIGGGQETQYF.

This chain connects TRBV28 to TRBJ2-7, with a possible D match to TRBD1 (5 bases). The length of the CDR3 is 14 residues. The V gene lost 3 bases and the J gene lost 4 bases, with 13 bases spanning the gap. Germline V gives CDR1 MDHEN, CDR2 SYDVKM. In DNA, the CDR3 is TGTGCCAGCAGTTTTCGGCAGGGTATATACGAGCAGTACTTC. Its translation is CASSFRQGIYEQYF.

The rearrangement joins TRBV5-1 to TRBJ2-7; 8 positions agree with TRBD1. The CDR3 length is 13 residues. The V gene end was trimmed by 4 bases and the J gene end by 3 bases; junction bases not matched to a gene: 3. Germline V lookup: CDR1 SGHRS, CDR2 YFSETQ. CDR3 amino acids: CASSRGTGYEQYF. CDR3 nucleotides: TGCGCCAGCAGCCGAGGGACAGGCTACGAGCAGTACTTC.

V and J are TRBV6-5 and TRBJ1-2, with TRBD1 matching 11 bases. V shed 6 bases, J shed 4 bases, and the junction held 4 bases outside the gene matches. The germline gives CDR1 MNHEY, CDR2 SVGAGI. The CDR3 length is 14 residues. Here the CDR3 DNA reads TGTGCCAGCAGCCCGGGACAGGGGGGCTATGGCTACACCTTC. This gives the protein CASSPGQGGYGYTF.

This chain links TRBV6-1 with TRBJ2-7; D is possibly TRBD1 (6 bases). The V end lost 2 bases, the J end lost 4 bases, and 15 bases lay between the germline ends. CDR3 length: 15 amino acids. CDR1 MNHNS and CDR2 SASEGT come from the germline V gene. CDR3 loop: CASSERGTGRYEQYF. The CDR3 DNA is TGTGCCAGCAGTGAACGAGGTACAGGGCGGTACGAGCAGTACTTC.

This CDR3 reads CAISELRNNSPLHF. CDR3 coding DNA: TGTGCCATCAGTGAGCTGCGGAATAATTCACCCCTCCACTTT. The V call is TRBV10-3, the J call TRBJ1-6, with D unresolved. V lost 2 bases to trimming and J lost 5 bases, with 7 bases between them. Germline CDR1 reads ENHRY; CDR2 reads SYGVKD. The CDR3 sequence is 14 residues long.

The chain has TRBV9 and TRBJ1-1; D not certain. This CDR3 is 14 amino acids long. Germline CDR1 SGDLS, CDR2 YYNGEE. V lost 3 bases, J lost 2 bases, and 11 bases lay in between. In DNA, the CDR3 is TGTGCCAGCAGCGGTAGCGCTTCTAACACTGAAGCTTTCTTT. This gives the protein CASSGSASNTEAFF. The variable domain in full, with the rest retrieved from reference TRBV9 and TRBJ1-1, is DSGVTQTPKHLITATGQRVTLRCSPRSGDLSVYWYQQSLDQGLQFLIQYYNGEERAKGNILERFSAQQFPDLHSELNLSSLELGDSALYFCASSGSASNTEAFFGQGTRLTVV.

This chain joins TRBV30 and TRBJ1-5, with 11 bases lining up with TRBD1. V lost 4 bases and J lost 7; bases outside the gene matches: 6. In germline, CDR1 is GTSNPN, CDR2 SVGIG (reference sequence). The CDR3 spans 14 residues. DNA of the CDR3: TGTGCCTGGACCGGGACAGGGGGGAGACAGCCCCAGCATTTT. Translating it yields CAWTGTGGRQPQHF.

This clone appeared once. This sequence joins TRBV27 and TRBJ1-1, with TRBD1 identical over 8 bases. The CDR3 sequence is 16 residues long. Per germline, CDR1 MNHEY and CDR2 SMNVEV (reference sequence). With 4 bases clipped from V and 1 base from J, the junction kept 8 bases outside the gene matches. Here the CDR3 reads CASSYDRGRANTEAFF. The CDR3, as DNA: TGTGCCAGCAGTTACGACAGGGGTAGGGCGAACACTGAAGCTTTCTTT.

This clone has a single count. J is TRBJ1-6 and V is TRBV18; no firm D call. Trimming shortened V by 2 bases and J by 2 bases, and 13 bases separated the two germline ends. This CDR3 region has 17 residues. Germline CDR1 and CDR2: KGHSH and LQKENI. The CDR3 nucleotides are TGTGCCAGCTCACCAGTCCTAGGATATACCTATAATTCACCCCTCCACTTT. Translating gives CASSPVLGYTYNSPLHF.

The chain joins TRBV2 to TRBJ1-1, with D unresolved. Germline CDR1 is SNHLY and CDR2 is FYNNEI. The CDR3 totals 12 residues. V lost 8 bases and J lost 3, with 10 bases in between. CDR3 DNA sequence: TGTGCCAGCGTTTTTCGTGACACTGAAGCTTTCTTT. Its protein product is CASVFRDTEAFF.

This clone was recorded once. V and J are TRBV28 and TRBJ1-2, with 12 bases lining up with TRBD1. Germline V gene lookup returns CDR1 MDHEN and CDR2 SYDVKM. This CDR3 is 15 amino acids long. With V trimmed by 5 bases and J by 4 bases, 5 bases remained unmatched. The CDR3 loop is CASSGDRGRVYGYTF. The CDR3 nucleotides are TGTGCCAGCAGTGGGGACAGGGGGCGCGTCTATGGCTACACCTTC.

This chain connects TRBV3-1 (or the pseudogene TRBV3-2) to TRBJ1-4; the match to TRBD1 covers 9 bases. The V gene's germline CDR1 is LGHDT and CDR2 YNNKEL (reference sequence). V lost 0 bases, J lost 6 bases, and 5 bases stayed unmatched. The CDR3 contains 16 residues. The DNA of the CDR3 is TGTGCCAGCAGCCAAGATCGCCGGACAGGGGATGAAAAACTGTTTTTT. It specifies CASSQDRRTGDEKLFF.

The rearrangement uses TRBV27 and TRBJ2-1; 7 bases fit TRBD2. The CDR3 spans 14 residues. With 4 bases clipped from V and 9 bases from J, the junction kept 9 bases outside the gene matches. Germline V gives CDR1 MNHEY, CDR2 SMNVEV (reference sequence). The CDR3 coding sequence is TGTGCCAGCAGTTCGTCCGGGACTATTACTGAGCAGTTCTTC. Translation: CASSSSGTITEQFF.

This chain links TRBV15 with TRBJ1-4; 7 bases are a match to TRBD1. Trimming removed 0 bases from V and 5 bases from J; junction bases left unmatched: 9. Germline V CDR1 and CDR2: LNHNV, YYDKDF (reference sequence). The CDR3 totals 17 residues. CDR3 sequence (DNA): TGTGCCACCAGCAGAGATCCACCCGGGACAGTAAATGAAAAACTGTTTTTT. Translating gives CATSRDPPGTVNEKLFF.

A few counts support this clone. The chain links TRBV9 to TRBJ1-4; D gene ambiguous. Germline assignment: CDR1 SGDLS and CDR2 YYNGEE. The ends were cut back, 6 bases at V and 4 bases at J, with 16 bases in the middle. This CDR3 spans 15 amino acids. Here the CDR3 reads CASTPQGGRNEKLFF. In DNA, the CDR3 is TGTGCCAGCACCCCCCAAGGAGGTCGTAATGAAAAACTGTTTTTT.

The chain is built from TRBV4-2 and TRBJ2-7; D is perhaps TRBD1 (6 bases). CDR1 and CDR2 (germline): LGHNA, YNFKEQ. The CDR3 extends over 14 amino acids. Trimming shortened V by 3 bases and J by 2 bases, and 11 bases separated the two germline ends. The CDR3 DNA is TGTGCCAGCAGCCATCCAGGGGTGACCTACGAGCAGTACTTC. Translation gives CASSHPGVTYEQYF.

CDR3 sequence (DNA): TGTGCCAGCAGCTCAGCCAGGACTCCCCTACCCGAGCAGTACTTC. Translation gives CASSSARTPLPEQYF. This chain links TRBV5-4 with TRBJ2-7; the D gene is possibly TRBD2 (5 bases). This CDR3 is built from 15 residues. Trimming cost V 3 bases and J 6 bases, with 19 bases left between them. The germline V gene encodes CDR1 SGHNT and CDR2 YYREEE (reference sequence).

This chain uses TRBV28 with TRBJ1-6, with 9 nucleotides matching TRBD1. The CDR3 has 14 residues. Germline V gene data show CDR1 as MDHEN and CDR2 as SYDVKM. V lost 6 bases and J lost 7; bases outside the gene matches: 4. This CDR3 reads CASSKTGGNSPLHF. The CDR3, as DNA: TGTGCCAGCAGCAAGACAGGGGGAAATTCACCCCTCCACTTT.

This clone was recorded a few times. The chain joins TRBV7-9 to TRBJ1-4, with TRBD1 matching 9 bases. CDR1 SEHNR and CDR2 FQNEAQ come from the germline V gene (reference sequence). The CDR3 length is 15 residues. The junction had 2 bases not matched to a gene; V was cut back by 0 bases and J by 6 bases. The CDR3 nucleotides read TGTGCCAGCAGCTTAGCGGGACAGGGACATGAAAAACTGTTTTTT. The encoded protein is CASSLAGQGHEKLFF. The full variable domain, its missing parts supplied by reference TRBV7-9 and TRBJ1-4, is DTGVSQNPRHKITKRGQNVTFRCDPISEHNRLYWYRQTLGQGPEFLTYFQNEAQLEKSRLLSDRFSAERPKGSFSTLEIQRTEQGDSAMYLCASSLAGQGHEKLFFGSGTQLSVL.

A few counts support this clone. This sequence joins TRBV19 and TRBJ1-1; D unclear. This CDR3 has 15 amino acids. Germline CDR1 and CDR2: LNHDA and SQIVND (reference sequence). V lost 4 bases, J lost 4 bases, and 16 bases lay in between. Here the CDR3 reads CASSKAGREGTEAFF. The CDR3 bases are TGTGCCAGTAGTAAGGCCGGAAGGGAGGGCACTGAAGCTTTCTTT.

The chain couples TRBV19 to TRBJ1-2; TRBD1 matches 7 bases. V dropped 6 bases and J dropped 7; count of bases not matched to a gene: 14. The CDR3 loop spans 15 amino acids. Germline V gives CDR1 LNHDA, CDR2 SQIVND (reference sequence). The chain's CDR3 is CASRASRDSTAGYTF. CDR3 nucleotide sequence: TGTGCCAGTAGGGCCTCCCGGGACAGCACTGCTGGCTACACCTTC.